Shown below are 21 T cell receptor beta chains from a single sample sequenced in a study of T cell changes during pregnancy in multiple sclerosis. Some clones are missing from TCRdb's copy, which holds only in-frame ones; the method was immunoSEQ multiplex PCR. In the table there are about 98,000 clones, about 92% of which are singletons. The source material was peripheral blood, sampled after pregnancy. These receptors originate from a female donor in good health, enrolled as a control in a pregnancy study.

The V and J genes are TRBV14 and TRBJ2-3; D is unresolved. CDR3 length: 13 amino acids. Between the trimmed V and J ends, which lost 4 bases and 3 bases, there was a span of 8 bases. From germline, CDR1 is SGHDN and CDR2 FVKESK. CDR3 in DNA: TGTGCCAGCAGCCTAGCACTGACAGATACGCAGTATTTT. Translated: CASSLALTDTQYF.

The chain employs TRBV7-9 and TRBJ1-2; 11 positions match TRBD1. The germline V gene encodes CDR1 SEHNR and CDR2 FQNEAQ (reference sequence). Trimming at V came to 5 bases and at J to 1 base, leaving 3 bases not matched to a gene. The CDR3 is 15 amino acids. CDR3 residues: CASSTDRGLNYGYTF. The CDR3 region has the DNA TGTGCCAGCAGCACGGACAGGGGGCTTAACTATGGCTACACCTTC.

This clone came up a few times. The V call is TRBV6-1, the J call TRBJ1-6, with a tentative D call TRBD1 (5 bases). Trimming pared 6 bases from V and 0 bases from J, leaving 15 bases between. CDR1 and CDR2 (germline): MNHNS, SASEGT. The CDR3 loop spans 17 amino acids. The CDR3, as DNA: TGTGCCAGCAGGGAACAGGATATGAGCTCCTATAATTCACCCCTCCACTTT. Amino acid sequence: CASREQDMSSYNSPLHF.

This sequence joins TRBV7-3 and TRBJ1-2; D possibly corresponds to TRBD1 (5 bases). Germline V gene data show CDR1 as SGHTA and CDR2 as FQGTGA. The CDR3 contains 15 residues. Trimming removed 5 bases from V and 5 bases from J, with 18 bases in between. The CDR3 DNA reads as TGTGCCAGCAGCCTGGGGGGTCCGGGGGAATATGGCTACACCTTC. Amino acid sequence: CASSLGGPGEYGYTF.

This rearrangement joins TRBV7-9 to TRBJ2-1, with a possible D match to TRBD2 (6 bases). Germline CDR1 is SEHNR and CDR2 is FQNEAQ (reference sequence). The CDR3 covers 14 residues. Between the trimmed V and J ends, which lost 7 bases and 3 bases, there was a span of 13 bases. CDR3 nucleotide sequence: TGTGCCAGCAAAGGACGGGGGTTCTACAATGAGCAGTTCTTC. It translates to CASKGRGFYNEQFF.

DNA of the CDR3: TGCGCCAGCGCGTTCCGACAGGGGAGGGGTGAAAAACTGTTTTTT. As protein: CASAFRQGRGEKLFF. The chain has TRBV5-1 and TRBJ1-4, with 8 bases fitting TRBD1. Losses at the gene ends were 7 bases for V and 7 bases for J; bases not matched to a gene: 12. Germline V CDR1 and CDR2: SGHRS, YFSETQ. This CDR3 spans 15 amino acids. The full variable domain, its missing parts supplied by reference TRBV5-1 and TRBJ1-4, is KAGVTQTPRYLIKTRGQQVTLSCSPISGHRSVSWYQQTPGQGLQFLFEYFSETQRNKGNFPGRFSGRQFSNSRSEMNVSTLELGDSALYLCASAFRQGRGEKLFFGSGTQLSVL.

The chain uses TRBV5-1 and TRBJ1-3; a possible D gene is TRBD1 (5 bases). The germline V and J ends were trimmed by 6 bases and 1 base, with 11 bases remaining between them. The CDR3 contains 14 residues. Germline assignment: CDR1 SGHRS and CDR2 YFSETQ. CDR3 DNA sequence: TGCGCCAGCACCGAACAGGCTTCTGGAAACACCATATATTTT. Amino acids: CASTEQASGNTIYF.

The J gene is TRBJ2-5, the V gene TRBV30; D call uncertain. The V end was cut by 2 bases, the J end by 5 bases, with 3 bases between. The CDR3 runs to 10 residues. Germline assignment: CDR1 GTSNPN and CDR2 SVGIG (reference sequence). The CDR3 DNA follows: TGTGCCTGGAGTCAGGAGACCCAGTACTTC. Its translation is CAWSQETQYF.

The CDR3 spells CATRDSLSSYNEQFF. CDR3 bases: TGTGCCACACGGGACAGCCTAAGCTCCTACAATGAGCAGTTCTTC. The chain has TRBV19 and TRBJ2-1; TRBD1 aligns across 7 bases. Germline CDR1 is LNHDA and CDR2 is SQIVND (reference sequence). The V gene end was trimmed by 10 bases and the J gene end by 0 bases; junction bases not matched to a gene: 9. The CDR3 totals 15 residues.

The chain couples TRBV27 to TRBJ2-1; TRBD2 matches at 11 bases. The length of the CDR3 is 14 residues. Germline CDR1 reads MNHEY; CDR2 reads SMNVEV (reference sequence). Losses at the gene ends were 7 bases for V and 6 bases for J; bases not matched to a gene: 5. The CDR3 spells CASTFSGRGNEQFF. Written as DNA, the CDR3 is TGTGCCAGCACCTTTAGCGGGAGGGGCAATGAGCAGTTCTTC.

This chain connects TRBV29-1 to TRBJ1-1; 9 bases line up with TRBD1. CDR3 length: 14 residues. J was trimmed by 0 bases and V by 4 bases; bases with no gene match: 3. From germline, CDR1 is SQVTM and CDR2 ANQGSEA. The CDR3 protein is CSVGGQGMNTEAFF. CDR3 coding DNA: TGCAGCGTTGGAGGACAGGGGATGAACACTGAAGCTTTCTTT.

In nucleotides, the CDR3 is TGTGCCAGCAGGTCAGGGCCGGTAGGGTCACCCCTCCACTTT. This gives the protein CASRSGPVGSPLHF. This chain connects TRBV28 to TRBJ1-6; perhaps TRBD1 as D (5 bases). The V and J ends lost 6 bases and 10 bases respectively, with 16 bases between them. Germline-derived CDR1 and CDR2 are MDHEN and SYDVKM. This CDR3 region has 14 residues.

This chain connects TRBV5-5 to TRBJ2-1, with 8 bases lining up with TRBD2. The J segment lost 7 bases and the V segment lost 2 bases, leaving 8 bases of the junction unmatched. This CDR3 is 15 amino acids long. Germline CDR1 reads SGHKS; CDR2 reads YYEKEE (reference sequence). The CDR3 coding sequence is TGTGCCAGCAGCTTTTTACCGGGGGGGCCGAATGAGCAGTTCTTC. Its protein is CASSFLPGGPNEQFF.

CDR3 region: CASSLTGYSAEAFF. The CDR3 nucleotides read TGCGCCAGCAGCTTGACCGGGTATTCGGCTGAAGCTTTCTTT. The rearrangement uses TRBV5-1 and TRBJ1-1, with unresolved D. Germline V gene lookup returns CDR1 SGHRS and CDR2 YFSETQ. Trimming took off 1 base at V and 6 bases at J, with 13 bases between the two ends. The CDR3 is made up of 14 amino acids.

V usage is TRBV2 and J usage is TRBJ1-6, with D maybe TRBD1 (6 bases). The length of the CDR3 is 16 residues. Germline V CDR1 and CDR2: SNHLY, FYNNEI. V lost 7 bases and J 0 bases, leaving 13 bases between the germline ends. The CDR3 nucleotides read TGTGCCAGCATGGGGGCAGGGAGCTCCTATAATTCACCCCTCCACTTT. Its protein is CASMGAGSSYNSPLHF.

The chain combines TRBV27 with TRBJ1-1; D is uncertain. The CDR3 consists of 15 residues. Trimming took off 3 bases at V and 5 bases at J, with 16 bases between the two ends. Germline V gene data show CDR1 as MNHEY and CDR2 as SMNVEV (reference sequence). CDR3: CASSFTLERMTEAFF. The DNA of the CDR3 is TGTGCCAGCAGTTTCACTTTGGAGCGGATGACTGAAGCTTTCTTT.

This rearrangement joins TRBV19 to TRBJ1-2, with 8 nucleotides matching TRBD1. V dropped 5 bases and J dropped 2; count of bases not matched to a gene: 10. CDR3 length equals 16 residues. Germline V gene data show CDR1 as LNHDA and CDR2 as SQIVND (reference sequence). This CDR3 is CASSPETGGRNYGYTF. For the CDR3, the DNA is TGTGCCAGTAGTCCCGAAACAGGGGGGAGAAACTATGGCTACACCTTC.

The genes are TRBV5-1 and TRBJ2-7, with TRBD2 matching 11 bases. This CDR3 spans 16 amino acids. Germline values: CDR1 SGHRS, CDR2 YFSETQ. Trimming took 4 bases from V and 5 from J; bases not matched to a gene: 11. CDR3 nucleotide sequence: TGCGCCAGCAGCCCAGATAGCGGGGGGGCTCTAGACGAGCAGTACTTC. Protein: CASSPDSGGALDEQYF. The variable domain in full, completed from reference TRBV5-1 and TRBJ2-7, reads KAGVTQTPRYLIKTRGQQVTLSCSPISGHRSVSWYQQTPGQGLQFLFEYFSETQRNKGNFPGRFSGRQFSNSRSEMNVSTLELGDSALYLCASSPDSGGALDEQYFGPGTRLTVT.

This chain uses TRBV10-2 with TRBJ1-5, with D hard to call. With 4 bases removed from V and 11 bases from J, the gap between germline ends came to 18 bases. Germline V gives CDR1 WSHSY, CDR2 SAAADI. The CDR3 spans 14 residues. The CDR3 DNA is TGCGCCAGCAGTGGGGCCTCCGTGGTGACGGCCCAGCATTTT. Protein sequence: CASSGASVVTAQHF.

The chain has TRBV9 and TRBJ2-1, with 7 bases fitting TRBD1. Germline-derived CDR1 and CDR2 are SGDLS and YYNGEE. J gave up 3 bases and V 3 bases, and 3 bases lay outside the gene matches. The CDR3 sequence is 14 residues long. The CDR3 sequence is CASSDWDSYNEQFF. The CDR3 DNA reads as TGTGCCAGCAGCGACTGGGACAGCTACAATGAGCAGTTCTTC. The full variable domain, completed using reference TRBV9 and TRBJ2-1, is DSGVTQTPKHLITATGQRVTLRCSPRSGDLSVYWYQQSLDQGLQFLIQYYNGEERAKGNILERFSAQQFPDLHSELNLSSLELGDSALYFCASSDWDSYNEQFFGPGTRLTVL.

This chain links TRBV6-5 with TRBJ2-3, with D uncertain. Between the trimmed V and J ends, which lost 0 bases and 0 bases, there was a span of 4 bases. The CDR3 is made up of 14 amino acids. Germline V lookup: CDR1 MNHEY, CDR2 SVGAGI. CDR3 protein: CASSYSASTDTQYF. In DNA form, the CDR3 reads TGTGCCAGCAGTTACTCAGCTAGCACAGATACGCAGTATTTT.